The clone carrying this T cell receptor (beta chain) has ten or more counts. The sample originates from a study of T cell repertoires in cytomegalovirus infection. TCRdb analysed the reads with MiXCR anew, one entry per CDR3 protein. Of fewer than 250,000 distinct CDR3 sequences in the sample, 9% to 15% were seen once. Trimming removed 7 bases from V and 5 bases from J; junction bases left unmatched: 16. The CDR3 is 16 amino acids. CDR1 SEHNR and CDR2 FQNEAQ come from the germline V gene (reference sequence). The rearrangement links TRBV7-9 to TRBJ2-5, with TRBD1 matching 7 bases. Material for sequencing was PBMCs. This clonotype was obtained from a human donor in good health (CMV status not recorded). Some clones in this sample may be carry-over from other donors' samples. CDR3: CASTGLGTVHPETQYF. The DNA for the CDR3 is TGTGCCAGCACAGGTTTGGGGACAGTCCACCCTGAGACCCAGTACTTC.